The 32 T cell receptor beta chains presented below share a single source sample, sequenced in a study of blood T cell repertoires in COVID-19. Data came from immunoSEQ multiplex PCR; TCRdb stores just in-frame clones and leaves some out. This repertoire shows roughly 250,000 clones, roughly nine tenths found once; its top ten account for roughly 6.3%. Sequenced material: PBMCs or T cells enriched from blood (not recorded which). All receptors derive from a woman between 25 and 40 years old with acute COVID-19.

The chain recombines TRBV28 with TRBJ1-4; 7 bases map to TRBD1. Germline-derived CDR1 and CDR2 are MDHEN and SYDVKM. This CDR3 spans 16 amino acids. Losses at the gene ends were 2 bases for V and 8 bases for J; bases not matched to a gene: 11. Here the CDR3 reads CASSLGGTATREKLFF. The CDR3 nucleotides are TGTGCCAGCAGTTTAGGGGGGACAGCAACTAGGGAAAAACTGTTTTTT.

The rearrangement uses TRBV7-8 and TRBJ1-4, with 7 positions matching TRBD1. CDR3 length: 15 residues. Unmatched junction bases numbered 7, after V lost 5 bases and J lost 4 bases. Germline V gene sequence: CDR1 SGHVS, CDR2 FQNEAQ. The CDR3 DNA reads as TGTGCCAGCAGCCGCGACAGGGTTGTTAATGAAAAACTGTTTTTT. It encodes CASSRDRVVNEKLFF.

The chain links TRBV28 to TRBJ1-2; a weak D match, TRBD1 (5 bases). CDR3 length equals 13 residues. CDR1 and CDR2 from the germline V gene are MDHEN and SYDVKM. Trimming pared 5 bases from V and 6 bases from J, leaving 13 bases between. In nucleotides, the CDR3 is TGTGCCAGCAGTCCAATATACAGGAATGGCTACACCTTC. It codes for CASSPIYRNGYTF.

This clone has just one count. The J gene is TRBJ2-2, the V gene TRBV5-6; D gene ambiguous. Germline V CDR1 and CDR2: SGHDT, YYEEEE. Trimming took off 2 bases at V and 5 bases at J, with 13 bases between the two ends. This CDR3 is built from 15 residues. The CDR3 region has the DNA TGTGCCAGCAGCTTCCGCCCAACATATACCGGGGAGCTGTTTTTT. Protein sequence: CASSFRPTYTGELFF.

The genes are TRBV7-9 and TRBJ1-4; no reliable D call. CDR1 and CDR2 (germline): SEHNR, FQNEAQ (reference sequence). The CDR3 covers 13 residues. Trimming removed 2 bases from V and 7 bases from J, with 8 bases in between. The CDR3 spells CASSLTPGEKLFF. Written as DNA, the CDR3 is TGTGCCAGCAGCTTAACCCCCGGTGAAAAACTGTTTTTT.

This chain connects TRBV5-8 to TRBJ1-1; no clear D. The V end lost 2 bases, the J end lost 1 base, and 9 bases lay between the germline ends. The germline V gene has CDR1 SGHTS and CDR2 YDEGEE. The length of the CDR3 is 14 residues. Here the CDR3 DNA reads TGTGCCAGCAGCTTCTTGGCGGGGAACACTGAAGCTTTCTTT. Translated: CASSFLAGNTEAFF.

The CDR3 bases are TGTGCCAGCAGCCTCGTGGCAGGGGGCTCTTACGAGCAGTACTTC. It translates to CASSLVAGGSYEQYF. The rearrangement links TRBV5-6 to TRBJ2-7; the match to TRBD1 covers 8 bases. J was trimmed by 4 bases and V by 4 bases; bases with no gene match: 10. Germline lookup yields CDR1 SGHDT and CDR2 YYEEEE. The CDR3 has 15 residues. Complete variable domain (other parts from reference TRBV5-6 and TRBJ2-7): DAGVTQSPTHLIKTRGQQVTLRCSPKSGHDTVSWYQQALGQGPQFIFQYYEEEERQRGNFPDRFSGHQFPNYSSELNVNALLLGDSALYLCASSLVAGGSYEQYFGPGTRLTVT.

This chain connects TRBV3-1 (or the pseudogene TRBV3-2) to TRBJ1-3, with D possibly matching TRBD1 (5 bases). The V end was cut by 1 base, the J end by 2 bases, with 18 bases between. Germline CDR1 is LGHDT and CDR2 is YNNKEL (reference sequence). The CDR3 extends over 18 amino acids. CDR3 nucleotide sequence: TGTGCCAGCAGCCAAGTTTGGGGCAGGAACCTTCCTGGAAACACCATATATTTT. Residues: CASSQVWGRNLPGNTIYF.

The rearrangement uses TRBV14 and TRBJ2-7, with D unclear. This CDR3 has 15 residues. Germline V lookup: CDR1 SGHDN, CDR2 FVKESK. The germline V and J ends were trimmed by 0 bases and 7 bases, with 16 bases remaining between them. The CDR3 protein is CASSQDGGVLREQYF. CDR3 coding DNA: TGTGCCAGCAGCCAAGATGGCGGAGTCCTACGGGAGCAGTACTTC.

The chain has TRBV9 and TRBJ2-3; 12 nucleotides agree with TRBD2. With 0 bases clipped from V and 0 bases from J, the junction kept 2 bases outside the gene matches. This CDR3 contains 17 residues. In germline, CDR1 is SGDLS, CDR2 YYNGEE. Here the CDR3 reads CASSVGTSGASTDTQYF. CDR3 DNA sequence: TGTGCCAGCAGCGTAGGGACTAGCGGGGCTAGCACAGATACGCAGTATTTT.

The chain has TRBV6-5 and TRBJ1-1; TRBD1 matches 8 bases. The CDR3 spans 15 residues. Unmatched junction bases numbered 10, after V lost 6 bases and J lost 4 bases. The V gene's germline CDR1 is MNHEY and CDR2 SVGAGI. The DNA of the CDR3 is TGTGCCAGCAGCCTACTAGAAACAGGGGGCACTGAAGCTTTCTTT. This gives the protein CASSLLETGGTEAFF.

V is TRBV30 and J is TRBJ1-5, with 8 bases lining up with TRBD1. Germline loops: CDR1 GTSNPN, CDR2 SVGIG (reference sequence). This CDR3 spans 16 amino acids. V was pared by 3 bases and J by 0 bases, with 7 bases of the junction left unmatched. The CDR3 loop reads CAWRGTGRSSNQPQHF. CDR3 nucleotides: TGTGCCTGGAGAGGGACAGGAAGGAGTAGCAATCAGCCCCAGCATTTT. The full variable domain, in which reference TRBV30 and TRBJ1-5 provide the parts outside the CDR3, is SQTIHQWPATLVQPVGSPLSLECTVEGTSNPNLYWYRQAAGRGLQLLFYSVGIGQISSEVPQNLSASRPQDRQFILSSKKLLLSDSGFYLCAWRGTGRSSNQPQHFGDGTRLSIL.

The V and J genes are TRBV28 and TRBJ1-5, with TRBD1 identical over 8 bases. With V trimmed by 6 bases and J by 5 bases, 3 bases remained unmatched. The germline V gene encodes CDR1 MDHEN and CDR2 SYDVKM. The CDR3 runs to 13 residues. The CDR3 reads CASRLQGDQPQHF. The DNA for the CDR3 is TGTGCCAGCAGGTTACAGGGGGATCAGCCCCAGCATTTT.

The V and J genes are TRBV2 and TRBJ1-2; 7 bases fit TRBD1. J was trimmed by 6 bases and V by 3 bases; bases with no gene match: 7. CDR1 is SNHLY and CDR2 is FYNNEI in the germline V gene. There are 14 residues in the CDR3. This CDR3 reads CASSEYRGLDGYTF. The CDR3 nucleotides are TGTGCCAGCAGTGAGTACAGGGGTTTGGATGGCTACACCTTC. Looking up the rest from reference TRBV2 and TRBJ1-2 gives the full variable domain: EPEVTQTPSHQVTQMGQEVILRCVPISNHLYFYWYRQILGQKVEFLVSFYNNEISEKSEIFDDQFSVERPDGSNFTLKIRSTKLEDSAMYFCASSEYRGLDGYTFGSGTRLTVV.

This clone was picked up one time. The chain recombines TRBV3-1 (or the pseudogene TRBV3-2) with TRBJ1-3; D not resolved. V gave up 2 bases and J gave up 4 bases, with 9 bases separating them. The CDR3 has 14 amino acids. Germline V gene sequence: CDR1 LGHDT, CDR2 YNNKEL (reference sequence). Written as DNA, the CDR3 is TGTGCCAGCAGCCAACGGGATGGGGGAAACACCATATATTTT. As protein: CASSQRDGGNTIYF.

This clone was seen a single time. This chain links TRBV14 with TRBJ2-7; 7 nucleotides align to TRBD2. The germline V gene has CDR1 SGHDN and CDR2 FVKESK. J lost 3 bases, V lost 5 bases, and 13 bases had no gene match. The CDR3 contains 16 residues. CDR3 in DNA: TGTGCCAGCAGCGAAAGCCGTCGGACTAGAGACTACGAGCAGTACTTC. As protein: CASSESRRTRDYEQYF.

This chain connects TRBV6-4 to TRBJ2-2; D may be TRBD2 (5 bases). This CDR3 is 14 amino acids long. CDR1 is MRHNA, CDR2 SNTAGT, per germline. The V end was cut by 7 bases, the J end by 7 bases, with 16 bases between. The CDR3 DNA sequence: TGTGCCAGCACTGAAAGTGGGAGCGGCGGGGAGCTGTTTTTT. Translation gives CASTESGSGGELFF.

Only a few counts were recorded for this clone. The chain uses TRBV4-2 and TRBJ1-3; D perhaps matches TRBD1 (6 bases). The CDR3 has 15 amino acids. Trimming removed 3 bases at V and 2 bases at J, with 11 bases between. Germline CDR1 reads LGHNA; CDR2 reads YNFKEQ. CDR3 sequence reads: CASSQGAGAGNTIYF. CDR3 nucleotide sequence: TGTGCCAGCAGCCAGGGGGCGGGGGCTGGAAACACCATATATTTT.

The chain is built from TRBV5-1 and TRBJ2-5, with 12 nucleotides matching TRBD2. V dropped 0 bases and J dropped 1; count of bases not matched to a gene: 7. The germline CDR1 and CDR2 sequences are SGHRS and YFSETQ. This CDR3 contains 18 residues. The CDR3: CASSLAPSGGDIQETQYF. The CDR3 DNA reads as TGCGCCAGCAGCTTGGCGCCTAGCGGGGGGGATATCCAAGAGACCCAGTACTTC.

This chain connects TRBV6-5 to TRBJ1-4; no definite D call. The ends were cut back, 2 bases at V and 3 bases at J, with 7 bases in the middle. The CDR3 covers 14 residues. CDR1 and CDR2 from the germline V gene are MNHEY and SVGAGI. The CDR3 DNA is TGTGCCAGCAGTTACGGGCAGGCTAATGAAAAACTGTTTTTT. This codes for CASSYGQANEKLFF.

The chain uses TRBV19 and TRBJ2-1, with 7 bases fitting TRBD2. Trimming at V came to 4 bases and at J to 5 bases, leaving 8 bases not matched to a gene. Germline V gene lookup returns CDR1 LNHDA and CDR2 SQIVND (reference sequence). This CDR3 is 15 amino acids long. DNA for the CDR3: TGTGCCAGTAGTACCCGCAGGAGCGGGAACAATGAGCAGTTCTTC. This codes for CASSTRRSGNNEQFF.

The chain has TRBV9 and TRBJ1-2, with D possibly matching TRBD1 (5 bases). Germline V gives CDR1 SGDLS, CDR2 YYNGEE. CDR3 length equals 14 residues. Trimming shortened V by 0 bases and J by 8 bases, and 14 bases separated the two germline ends. This CDR3 is CASSVGAGREGYTF. In DNA form, the CDR3 reads TGTGCCAGCAGCGTAGGCGCAGGGCGGGAAGGCTACACCTTC.

The V gene is TRBV19, the J gene TRBJ2-7; the match to TRBD1 covers 7 bases. Germline-derived CDR1 and CDR2 are LNHDA and SQIVND (reference sequence). CDR3 length: 14 amino acids. V was pared by 3 bases and J by 5 bases, with 7 bases of the junction left unmatched. For the CDR3, the DNA is TGTGCCAGTAGTATCAACAGGGGCGGCAACGAGCAGTACTTC. Protein product: CASSINRGGNEQYF.

The rearrangement joins TRBV5-6 to TRBJ2-7; 9 nucleotides line up with TRBD2. Germline V gives CDR1 SGHDT, CDR2 YYEEEE. V dropped 3 bases and J dropped 3; count of bases not matched to a gene: 7. The CDR3 contains 15 residues. CDR3 nucleotide sequence: TGTGCCAGCAGCTCCCTTGGGACTAGCTTCTACGAGCAGTACTTC. Its translation: CASSSLGTSFYEQYF.

The chain joins TRBV6-5 to TRBJ2-1; the match to TRBD2 covers 7 bases. The CDR3 length is 13 residues. Trimming removed 6 bases from V and 5 bases from J; junction bases left unmatched: 4. Germline V gene lookup returns CDR1 MNHEY and CDR2 SVGAGI. The CDR3 protein is CASSRLADNEQFF. CDR3 DNA sequence: TGTGCCAGCAGCCGTCTAGCGGACAATGAGCAGTTCTTC.

J is TRBJ2-5 and V is TRBV7-8; 11 bases agree with TRBD2. The CDR3 runs to 15 residues. Germline CDR1 SGHVS, CDR2 FQNEAQ. The trim removed 6 bases at V and 5 bases at J, leaving 8 bases unmatched. The CDR3 spells CASSGSGRAGETQYF. CDR3 nucleotide sequence: TGTGCCAGCAGTGGTAGCGGGAGGGCCGGGGAGACCCAGTACTTC.

The rearrangement links TRBV18 to TRBJ2-7; 10 positions match TRBD2. CDR1 KGHSH and CDR2 LQKENI come from the germline V gene. The CDR3 spans 14 residues. V shed 1 base and J 6 bases; nucleotides not matched to a gene: 3. The CDR3 nucleotides are TGTGCCAGCTCACCACAGCGGGAGGGCCTCGAGCAGTACTTC. Amino acids: CASSPQREGLEQYF.

This clone came up a few times. The chain uses TRBV12-3 or TRBV12-4 and TRBJ1-2; no clear D gene. The CDR3 runs to 12 residues. Trimming removed 2 bases at V and 2 bases at J, with 3 bases between. The CDR3: CASSLSNYGYTF. Here the CDR3 DNA reads TGTGCCAGCAGTTTATCGAACTATGGCTACACCTTC.

This clone has just a few counts. The CDR3 protein is CASSQVTGGGGNEQFF. In DNA, the CDR3 is TGTGCCAGCTCACAGGTCACAGGGGGCGGTGGCAATGAGCAGTTCTTC. The chain links TRBV18 to TRBJ2-1; 9 bases match TRBD1. After removal of 4 bases from V and 6 bases from J, the junction contained 10 bases not matched to a gene. This CDR3 comprises 16 residues. Germline V CDR1 and CDR2: KGHSH, LQKENI.

The rearrangement joins TRBV7-9 to TRBJ1-2, with a weak D call TRBD1 (6 bases). Per germline, CDR1 SEHNR and CDR2 FQNEAQ (reference sequence). Trimming pared 4 bases from V and 6 bases from J, leaving 9 bases between. The CDR3 has 12 residues. CDR3 sequence reads: CASSSNRDGYTF. In DNA, the CDR3 is TGTGCCAGCAGCTCTAACAGGGATGGCTACACCTTC. Based on the CDR3 plus reference TRBV7-9 and TRBJ1-2, the full variable domain is DTGVSQNPRHKITKRGQNVTFRCDPISEHNRLYWYRQTLGQGPEFLTYFQNEAQLEKSRLLSDRFSAERPKGSFSTLEIQRTEQGDSAMYLCASSSNRDGYTFGSGTRLTVV.

This CDR3 is CASSTRTSGTYEQYF. The CDR3 DNA is TGTGCCAGCAGCACCCGGACTAGCGGGACATACGAGCAGTACTTC. V gene TRBV11-3 combines with J gene TRBJ2-7; 12 nucleotides align to TRBD2. The CDR3 length is 15 residues. The V gene's germline CDR1 is SGHNT and CDR2 YENEEA. The V segment lost 5 bases and the J segment 4 bases; nucleotides outside the gene matches: 6.

V usage is TRBV30 and J usage is TRBJ2-3; 7 bases are shared with TRBD2. The J segment lost 1 base and the V segment lost 1 base, leaving 5 bases of the junction unmatched. CDR3 size: 15 residues. Germline lookup yields CDR1 GTSNPN and CDR2 SVGIG (reference sequence). CDR3 in DNA: TGTGCCTGGAGTGGTTTAGGGAGGGGCACAGATACGCAGTATTTT. As protein: CAWSGLGRGTDTQYF.